This TCR beta chain was documented in a study of response to subunit inactivated influenza vaccine. Findings of the study overall: Authors suggested seasonal influenza vaccinations each recruit few new T cells.

CDR3 length: 12 residues. Deletions cut 4 bases from V and 4 bases from J, with 7 bases between. Germline CDR1 LGHNA, CDR2 YNFKEQ. MiXCR, run by TCRdb on the RT-PCR reads, gives a single entry per CDR3 protein. The sample yields approximately 530,000 distinct CDR3 sequences, approximately 7.2% seen once. At least ten counts were recorded for this clonotype. Antigen specificity is unknown. This clonotype was obtained from a man aged 50-75 years who received an inactivated influenza vaccine. The input for sequencing was PBMCs from blood, taken around 25 months after vaccination. The chain couples TRBV4-2 to TRBJ1-2; D is uncertain. This chain's CDR3 is CASSRGTYGYTF. The CDR3 coding sequence is TGTGCCAGCAGCCGGGGAACCTATGGCTACACCTTC.